There are a few counts of the clone carrying this T cell receptor beta chain. In the original workflow: Counts of nucleated cells, estimated from reference gene primer amplification, were obtained. The assay was immunoSEQ multiplex PCR, and TCRdb's table has in-frame clones only and misses some. Clonal size and the V and J genes are those of that table, whereas D and trimming came from the DNA. The table has about 70,000 clones, roughly 80% seen once. Germline lookup yields CDR1 MNHEY and CDR2 SVGEGT. J gave up 0 bases and V 2 bases, and 5 bases lay outside the gene matches. This CDR3 has 16 amino acids. The data originate from a study of blood T cell repertoires in COVID-19. Looking at the study overall: T cells, B-cell-depleted T cells, or PBMCs provided the cDNA or gDNA that served as material.

This clonotype was sampled from a man between 65 and 85 years old who had recovered from COVID-19. The sample taken for sequencing was peripheral blood. The chain joins TRBV6-2 or TRBV6-3 to TRBJ2-7; 9 nucleotides line up with TRBD2. The CDR3 region is CASSYGGRGSSYEQYF. Written as DNA, the CDR3 is TGTGCCAGCAGTTACGGCGGGAGGGGTAGCTCCTACGAGCAGTACTTC.